This is a list of T cell receptor beta chains from one sample in a study of CD8+ T cells in alopecia areata. Sequenced by immunoSEQ multiplex PCR; TCRdb stores in-frame clones only, minus some. The table records around 300,000 clones, 45% to 70% of them present only once. The sample here was CD4+ T cells sorted from blood, taken around week 54, from a patient treated with tofacitinib. These receptors originate from a human donor with alopecia areata. CDR3s include the opening cysteine and the closing phenylalanine or tryptophan. The order of the fields is D gene, J gene, V gene, clone size, CDR3 DNA, CDR3 protein. D genes are given only for firm matches. Clone size is stated in some rows and not others, as once, few, many or a class when expanded.

D: TRBD1
J: TRBJ1-6
V: TRBV30
size: NA
DNA: TGTGCCTGGAGAGGGACAGGGGAATCGCCCCTCCACTTT
CDR3: CAWRGTGESPLHF

D: TRBD2
J: TRBJ2-1
V: TRBV5-1
size: few
DNA: TGCGCCAGCAGCTTTGCTAGTCCCGGGACTAGCGGGGGGGCCCAGTTCTTC
CDR3: CASSFASPGTSGGAQFF

D: TRBD1
J: TRBJ2-1
V: TRBV5-4
size: few
DNA: TGTGCCAGCAGCTTGGTGGGACAGGGTCCGAATGAGCAGTTCTTC
CDR3: CASSLVGQGPNEQFF

D: NA
J: TRBJ1-2
V: TRBV15
size: NA
DNA: TGTGCCACCAGCAGAGTTTTGTGGGCGGACTCTGGCTACACCTTC
CDR3: CATSRVLWADSGYTF

D: NA
J: TRBJ2-5
V: TRBV5-1
size: few
DNA: TGCGCCAGCAGCGTGTTGGGGGGAGAGACCCAGTACTTC
CDR3: CASSVLGGETQYF

D: TRBD1
J: TRBJ2-7
V: TRBV27
size: many
DNA: TGTGCCAGCAGTTCGACACAGGGGGCGGGCGAGCAGTACTTC
CDR3: CASSSTQGAGEQYF

D: TRBD2
J: TRBJ2-2
V: TRBV7-2
size: few
DNA: TGTGCCCAGGTCGATAGCGGGGCGGACGGGGAGCTGTTTTTT
CDR3: CAQVDSGADGELFF

D: TRBD1
J: TRBJ2-5
V: TRBV29-1
size: few
DNA: TGCAGCGCCCGACAGGGGGCAAAGGGAGAGACCCAGTACTTC
CDR3: CSARQGAKGETQYF

D: NA
J: TRBJ1-1
V: TRBV4-1
size: NA
DNA: TGCGCCAGCAGCCAAGATGGGGGCACTGAAGCTTTCTTT
CDR3: CASSQDGGTEAFF

D: NA
J: TRBJ1-1
V: TRBV15
size: NA
DNA: TGTGCCACCAGCGGCAGACAGGCGAACACTGAAGCTTTCTTT
CDR3: CATSGRQANTEAFF

D: NA
J: TRBJ2-5
V: TRBV27
size: NA
DNA: TGTGCCAGCAGTTTATCTAAACCCCAGAACCAGTACTTC
CDR3: CASSLSKPQNQYF

D: NA
J: TRBJ2-3
V: TRBV30
size: NA
DNA: TGTGCCTGGAGCCGCAGTCGCACAGATACGCAGTATTTT
CDR3: CAWSRSRTDTQYF

D: NA
J: TRBJ2-3
V: TRBV5-4
size: NA
DNA: TGTGCCAGCAGCTCTCAAGTTGGCAGGGGAACAGATACGCAGTATTTT
CDR3: CASSSQVGRGTDTQYF

D: NA
J: TRBJ1-2
V: TRBV4-3
size: NA
DNA: TGCGCCAGCAGCGACGACAGCGAGGCTAACTATGGCTACACCTTC
CDR3: CASSDDSEANYGYTF

D: NA
J: TRBJ1-1
V: TRBV29-1
size: few
DNA: TGCAGCGTCCTTAAGGGGGAGAACACTGAAGCTTTCTTT
CDR3: CSVLKGENTEAFF

D: TRBD2
J: TRBJ2-5
V: TRBV11-2
size: once
DNA: TGTGCCAGCAGCCTCAGAAGGGGGACTAGCTTAGGGACCCAGTACTTC
CDR3: CASSLRRGTSLGTQYF

D: NA
J: TRBJ1-1
V: TRBV7-3
size: NA
DNA: TGTGCCAGCAGCCTAGACAGGAACACTGAAGCTTTCTTT
CDR3: CASSLDRNTEAFF

D: NA
J: TRBJ1-2
V: TRBV19
size: few
DNA: TGTGCCAGTAGCCCCCAGGTAAACTATGGCTACACCTTC
CDR3: CASSPQVNYGYTF

D: NA
J: TRBJ2-3
V: TRBV29-1
size: NA
DNA: TGCAGCGTCGCCACCGGGTCTTCTAGCACAGATACGCAGTATTTT
CDR3: CSVATGSSSTDTQYF

D: NA
J: TRBJ2-3
V: TRBV19
size: NA
DNA: TGTGCCAGTAGCTCTAGCGCATACGATACGCAGTATTTT
CDR3: CASSSSAYDTQYF

D: TRBD1
J: TRBJ1-4
V: TRBV19
size: few
DNA: TGTGCCAGTAGATTACAGGGGAACCCTAATGAAAAACTGTTTTTT
CDR3: CASRLQGNPNEKLFF

D: NA
J: TRBJ2-1
V: TRBV27
size: NA
DNA: TGTGCCAGCAGTTCGTGGGGCGGTGAGCAGTTCTTC
CDR3: CASSSWGGEQFF

D: TRBD1
J: TRBJ2-2
V: TRBV29-1
size: NA
DNA: TGCAGCGCTGGACAGGGGTCGGTCGGGGAGCTGTTTTTT
CDR3: CSAGQGSVGELFF

D: NA
J: TRBJ1-1
V: TRBV5-6
size: once
DNA: TGTGCCACCATGCACGGGGACACTGAAGCTTTCTTT
CDR3: CATMHGDTEAFF

D: NA
J: TRBJ2-7
V: TRBV27
size: few
DNA: TGTGCCAGCAGTATACAGGGAGTCTACGAGCAGTACTTC
CDR3: CASSIQGVYEQYF

D: TRBD2
J: TRBJ2-3
V: TRBV7-2
size: NA
DNA: TGTGCCAGCAGCTTAAGGACTAGCGGGGCTGTTGGGGGCACAGATACGCAGTATTTT
CDR3: CASSLRTSGAVGGTDTQYF

D: TRBD1
J: TRBJ1-2
V: TRBV29-1
size: NA
DNA: TGCAGCGTCTGGACAGGGGCCGGCTACACCTTC
CDR3: CSVWTGAGYTF

D: NA
J: TRBJ2-7
V: TRBV30
size: NA
DNA: TGTGCCTGGGCGGAGGGGAAGCACGAGCAGTACTTC
CDR3: CAWAEGKHEQYF

D: NA
J: TRBJ1-2
V: TRBV29-1
size: few
DNA: TGCAGCGTCGAACCCAGCGGATCTTTTGGCTACACCTTC
CDR3: CSVEPSGSFGYTF

D: TRBD1
J: TRBJ1-1
V: TRBV30
size: few
DNA: TGTGCCTGGAGTGTACCGGGACAGGGAACAGCTTTCTTT
CDR3: CAWSVPGQGTAFF

D: NA
J: TRBJ2-3
V: TRBV5-1
size: few
DNA: TGCGCCAGCAGCTCGGGGGTAGATACGCAGTATTTT
CDR3: CASSSGVDTQYF

D: NA
J: TRBJ2-7
V: TRBV4-3
size: NA
DNA: TGCGCCAGCAGCCAAGACAGGGGCTACGAGCAGTACTTC
CDR3: CASSQDRGYEQYF

D: NA
J: TRBJ2-7
V: TRBV15
size: few
DNA: TGTGCCACCAGCAGAGAGGGAAGCTCCTACGAGCAGTACTTC
CDR3: CATSREGSSYEQYF

D: TRBD2
J: TRBJ2-5
V: TRBV25-1
size: NA
DNA: TGTGCCAGCAGTGAATTCAGAGCGGGGGTGGAGACCCAGTACTTC
CDR3: CASSEFRAGVETQYF

D: TRBD1
J: TRBJ1-3
V: TRBV9
size: few
DNA: TGTGCCAGCAGCGTATTTGGGACAGGGGCTTCTGGAAACACCATATATTTT
CDR3: CASSVFGTGASGNTIYF

D: TRBD1
J: TRBJ2-7
V: TRBV10-3
size: NA
DNA: TGTGCCATCAGTGATTCCGGGACAGGGGACGAGCAGTACTTC
CDR3: CAISDSGTGDEQYF

D: TRBD1
J: TRBJ1-2
V: TRBV2
size: NA
DNA: TGTGCCAGCAGGGACAGGAGCTATGGCTACACCTTC
CDR3: CASRDRSYGYTF

D: NA
J: TRBJ1-6
V: TRBV27
size: NA
DNA: TGTGCCAGCAGCTTCGAATATTCACCCCTCCACTTT
CDR3: CASSFEYSPLHF

D: TRBD1
J: TRBJ1-2
V: TRBV10-3
size: few
DNA: TGTGCCATCTCTCGACAGGGAGATTATGGCTACACCTTC
CDR3: CAISRQGDYGYTF

D: TRBD1
J: TRBJ1-1
V: TRBV11-2
size: NA
DNA: TGTGCCAGCAGCTTACGATCCGGGACAGGGGCTTTCTTT
CDR3: CASSLRSGTGAFF

D: TRBD1
J: TRBJ1-2
V: TRBV30
size: NA
DNA: TGTGCCTGGGTACAGGGGGCGCGGGACTATGGCTACACCTTC
CDR3: CAWVQGARDYGYTF

D: TRBD1
J: TRBJ1-2
V: TRBV18
size: NA
DNA: TGTGCCAGCTCACCACGGACAGGGGAAGATGGCTACACCTTC
CDR3: CASSPRTGEDGYTF

D: NA
J: TRBJ1-1
V: TRBV29-1
size: NA
DNA: TGCAGCGTTCAGATCGCCCCGCGGGGGCGCTCCAACACTGAAGCTTTCTTT
CDR3: CSVQIAPRGRSNTEAFF

D: NA
J: TRBJ2-2
V: TRBV5-1
size: few
DNA: TGCGCCAGCAGCTACGACAGGACCGGGGAGCTGTTTTTT
CDR3: CASSYDRTGELFF

D: NA
J: TRBJ1-5
V: TRBV5-6
size: NA
DNA: TGTGCCAGCAGCTTGGACAGAACCAAGCCCCAGCATTTT
CDR3: CASSLDRTKPQHF

D: NA
J: TRBJ2-7
V: TRBV5-1
size: NA
DNA: TGCGCCAGCAGCTTTTGGGGAACACACTACGAGCAGTACTTC
CDR3: CASSFWGTHYEQYF

D: NA
J: TRBJ2-2
V: TRBV29-1
size: NA
DNA: TGCAGCGCCGGACAACCCGGGGAGCTGTTTTTT
CDR3: CSAGQPGELFF

D: TRBD1
J: TRBJ2-1
V: TRBV30
size: NA
DNA: TGTGCCTCATCGGGACAGGGGATACATGAGCAGTTCTTC
CDR3: CASSGQGIHEQFF

D: NA
J: TRBJ1-6
V: TRBV9
size: NA
DNA: TGTGCCAGCAGCGACAGGGAGGGATCACCCCTCCACTTT
CDR3: CASSDREGSPLHF

D: TRBD1
J: TRBJ2-5
V: TRBV11-2
size: NA
DNA: TGTGCCAGCAGCTTACAAAGGGGGCGGGAGACCCAGTACTTC
CDR3: CASSLQRGRETQYF

D: NA
J: TRBJ1-2
V: TRBV7-9
size: NA
DNA: TGTGCCAGCAGCTCTCCGGGACAACCTTATGGCTACACCTTC
CDR3: CASSSPGQPYGYTF

D: NA
J: TRBJ2-7
V: TRBV12-5
size: NA
DNA: TGTGCTAGTGGATGGACGGTTTTTGGCGAGCAGTACTTC
CDR3: CASGWTVFGEQYF

D: TRBD1
J: TRBJ2-2
V: TRBV5-6
size: NA
DNA: TGTGCCAGCAGCTCAGGGGACAGGGTAACCGGGGAGCTGTTTTTT
CDR3: CASSSGDRVTGELFF

D: TRBD1
J: TRBJ2-7
V: TRBV10-3
size: NA
DNA: TGTGCCATCAGGTCAGGGGGCAACTACGAGCAGTACTTC
CDR3: CAIRSGGNYEQYF

D: NA
J: TRBJ2-2
V: TRBV5-1
size: few
DNA: TGCGCCAGCCGGCGGGCCTCCGAGGATGGGGAGCTGTTTTTT
CDR3: CASRRASEDGELFF

D: NA
J: TRBJ2-1
V: TRBV2
size: few
DNA: TGTGCCAGCAGGGAGGACGGTGCTCAGGGGGAGCAGTTCTTC
CDR3: CASREDGAQGEQFF

D: NA
J: TRBJ2-1
V: TRBV5-1
size: few
DNA: TGCGCCAGCAGCTTCATAGGACAGAACAATGAGCAGTTCTTC
CDR3: CASSFIGQNNEQFF